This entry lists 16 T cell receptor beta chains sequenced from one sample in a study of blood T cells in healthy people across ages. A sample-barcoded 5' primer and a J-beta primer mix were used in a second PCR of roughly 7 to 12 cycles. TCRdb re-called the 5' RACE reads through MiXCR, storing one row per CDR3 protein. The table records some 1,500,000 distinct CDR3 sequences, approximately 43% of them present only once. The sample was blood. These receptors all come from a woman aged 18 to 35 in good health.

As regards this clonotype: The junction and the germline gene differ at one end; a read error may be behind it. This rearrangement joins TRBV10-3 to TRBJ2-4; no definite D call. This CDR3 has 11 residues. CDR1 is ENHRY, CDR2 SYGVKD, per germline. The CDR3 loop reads CAICESGIQYF. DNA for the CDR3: TGTGCCATCTGTGAGTCGGGCATTCAGTACTTC.

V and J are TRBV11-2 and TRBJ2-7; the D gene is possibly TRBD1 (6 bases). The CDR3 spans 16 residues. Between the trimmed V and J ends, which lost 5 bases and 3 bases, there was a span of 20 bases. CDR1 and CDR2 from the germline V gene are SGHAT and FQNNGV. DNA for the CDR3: TGTGCCAGCAGCCCCCCCGGGACACCCCCAATCTACGAGCAGTACTTC. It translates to CASSPPGTPPIYEQYF.

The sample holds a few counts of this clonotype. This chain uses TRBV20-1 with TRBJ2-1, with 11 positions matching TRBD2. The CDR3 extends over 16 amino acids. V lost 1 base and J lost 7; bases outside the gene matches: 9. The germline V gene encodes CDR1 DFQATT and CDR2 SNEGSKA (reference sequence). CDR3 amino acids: CSARVVTSGRRNEQFF. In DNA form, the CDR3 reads TGCAGTGCTAGAGTTGTCACTAGCGGGAGACGAAATGAGCAGTTCTTC.

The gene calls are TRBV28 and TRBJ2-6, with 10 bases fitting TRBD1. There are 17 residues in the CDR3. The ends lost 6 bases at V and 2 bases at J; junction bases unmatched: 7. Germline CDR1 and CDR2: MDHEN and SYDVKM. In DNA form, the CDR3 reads TGTGCCAGCAGCCCCGCCGGACAGGGGGCTGGGGCCAACGTCCTGACTTTC. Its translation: CASSPAGQGAGANVLTF.

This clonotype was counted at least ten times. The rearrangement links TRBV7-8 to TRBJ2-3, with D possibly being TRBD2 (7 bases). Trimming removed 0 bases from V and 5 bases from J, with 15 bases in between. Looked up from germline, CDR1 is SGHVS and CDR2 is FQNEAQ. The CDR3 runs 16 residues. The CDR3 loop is CASSLARGGGVDTQYF. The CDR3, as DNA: TGTGCCAGCAGCTTAGCGCGAGGGGGGGGCGTAGATACGCAGTATTTT. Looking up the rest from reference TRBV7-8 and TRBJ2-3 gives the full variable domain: GAGVSQSPRYKVAKRGQDVALRCDPISGHVSLFWYQQALGQGPEFLTYFQNEAQLDKSGLPSDRFFAERPEGSVSTLKIQRTQQEDSAVYLCASSLARGGGVDTQYFGPGTRLTVL.

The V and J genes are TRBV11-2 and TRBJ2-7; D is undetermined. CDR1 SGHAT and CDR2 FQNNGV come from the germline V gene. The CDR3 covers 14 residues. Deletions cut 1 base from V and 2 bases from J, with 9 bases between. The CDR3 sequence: CASSLVWPPYEQYF. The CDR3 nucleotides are TGTGCCAGCAGCTTAGTTTGGCCGCCCTACGAGCAGTACTTC.

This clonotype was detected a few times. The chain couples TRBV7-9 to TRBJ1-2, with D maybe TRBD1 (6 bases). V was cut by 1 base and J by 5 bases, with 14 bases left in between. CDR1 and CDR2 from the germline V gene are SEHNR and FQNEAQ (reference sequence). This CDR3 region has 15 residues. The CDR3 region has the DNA TGTGCCAGCAGCTTAGGGCTCACAGGGCAATATGGCTACACCTTC. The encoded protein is CASSLGLTGQYGYTF.

The CDR3 DNA sequence: TGTGCCAGCGCGCGACTAGCGGGGGTGAGCACAGATACGCAGTATTTT. This translates into CASARLAGVSTDTQYF. The gene calls are TRBV18 and TRBJ2-3, with 12 bases identical to TRBD2. The CDR3 covers 16 residues. CDR1 is KGHSH, CDR2 LQKENI, per germline. The junction had 6 bases not matched to a gene; V was cut back by 8 bases and J by 0 bases.

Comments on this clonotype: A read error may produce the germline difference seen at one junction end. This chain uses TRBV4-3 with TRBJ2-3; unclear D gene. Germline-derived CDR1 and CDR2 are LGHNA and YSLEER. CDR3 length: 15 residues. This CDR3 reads CAGSQDRANTDTQYF. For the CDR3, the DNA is TGCGCCGGCAGCCAAGATAGGGCTAACACAGATACGCAGTATTTT.

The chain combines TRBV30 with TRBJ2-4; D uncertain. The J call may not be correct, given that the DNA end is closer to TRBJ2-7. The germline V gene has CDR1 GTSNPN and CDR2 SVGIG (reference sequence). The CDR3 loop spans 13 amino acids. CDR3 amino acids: CAWSVWSSYEQYF. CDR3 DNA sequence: TGTGCCTGGAGTGTATGGTCGAGCTACGAGCAGTACTTC.

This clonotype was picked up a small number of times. The CDR3 sequence is CASSLAQGPHGYTF. CDR3 coding DNA: TGTGCCAGCAGCTTAGCGCAGGGCCCCCATGGCTACACCTTC. The chain couples TRBV7-2 to TRBJ1-2, with D perhaps matching TRBD1 (5 bases). This CDR3 is built from 14 residues. V lost 0 bases, J lost 6 bases, and 11 bases lay in between. Looked up from germline, CDR1 is SGHTA and CDR2 is FQGNSA. The entire variable domain, with the rest obtained from reference TRBV7-2 and TRBJ1-2, is as follows: GAGVSQSPSNKVTEKGKDVELRCDPISGHTALYWYRQSLGQGLEFLIYFQGNSAPDKSGLPSDRFSAERTGGSVSTLTIQRTQQEDSAVYLCASSLAQGPHGYTFGSGTRLTVV.

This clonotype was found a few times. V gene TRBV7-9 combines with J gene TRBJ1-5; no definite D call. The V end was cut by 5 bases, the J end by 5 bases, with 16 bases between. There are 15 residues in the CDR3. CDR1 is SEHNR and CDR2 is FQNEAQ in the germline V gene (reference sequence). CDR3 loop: CASSLFPVQDQPQHF. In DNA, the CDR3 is TGTGCCAGCAGCCTCTTTCCGGTCCAGGATCAGCCCCAGCATTTT.

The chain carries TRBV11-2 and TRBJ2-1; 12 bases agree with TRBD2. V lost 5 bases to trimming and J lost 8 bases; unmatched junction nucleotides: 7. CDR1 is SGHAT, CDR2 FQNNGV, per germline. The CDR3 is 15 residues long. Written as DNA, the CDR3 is TGTGCCAGCAGCACTCTAGCGGGAGGGCGGGATGAGCAGTTCTTC. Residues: CASSTLAGGRDEQFF. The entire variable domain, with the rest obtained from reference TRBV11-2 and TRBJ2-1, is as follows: EAGVAQSPRYKIIEKRQSVAFWCNPISGHATLYWYQQILGQGPKLLIQFQNNGVVDDSQLPKDRFSAERLKGVDSTLKIQPAKLEDSAVYLCASSTLAGGRDEQFFGPGTRLTVL.

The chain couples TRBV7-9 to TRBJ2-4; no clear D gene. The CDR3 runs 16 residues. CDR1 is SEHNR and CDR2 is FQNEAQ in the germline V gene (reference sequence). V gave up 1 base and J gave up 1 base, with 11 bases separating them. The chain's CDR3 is CASSLGDNEAKNIQYF. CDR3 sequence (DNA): TGTGCCAGCAGCTTAGGAGACAACGAGGCCAAAAACATTCAGTACTTC.

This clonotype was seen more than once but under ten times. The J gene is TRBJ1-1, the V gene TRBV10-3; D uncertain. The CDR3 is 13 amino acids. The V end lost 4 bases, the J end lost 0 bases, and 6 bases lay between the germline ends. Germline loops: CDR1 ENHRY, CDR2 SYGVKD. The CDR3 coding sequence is TGTGCCATCAGTGGGGTCTTGAACACTGAAGCTTTCTTT. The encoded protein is CAISGVLNTEAFF.

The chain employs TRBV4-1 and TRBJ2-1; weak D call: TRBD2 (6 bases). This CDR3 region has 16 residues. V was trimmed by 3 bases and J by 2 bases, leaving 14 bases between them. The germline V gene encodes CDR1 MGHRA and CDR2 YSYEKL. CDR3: CASSQLPGLTYNEQFF. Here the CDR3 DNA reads TGCGCCAGCAGCCAGCTTCCGGGACTGACCTACAATGAGCAGTTCTTC.